This T cell receptor beta chain was documented in a study of beta chain features in type 1 diabetes. Study details: Examination spanned around 110 million sorted cells from all samples.

Germline trimming cut 1 base from V and 2 bases from J; bases unmatched to any gene: 4. This CDR3 contains 15 residues. Germline V gene sequence: CDR1 SQVTM, CDR2 ANQGSEA. Study observations and caveats: Diminished insertions and augmented deletions at VDJ junctions characterized type 1 diabetes patients. Type 1 diabetes patients had moderately but significantly shorter TCRB CDR3s in all four CD4+ subsets. Patients and controls would be equally affected if PCR favored shorter templates.

The sample holds a few counts of this clone. Its antigen is unidentified. Other nucleotide sequences from this sample produce the same CDR3. All of the isolated RNA was reverse transcribed, so expressed TCRB transcripts were sequenced. Measured with immunoSEQ multiplex PCR; TCRdb has only the in-frame clones, and not every one. The sample shows around 260,000 clones, roughly a quarter of them seen only once. This sequence originates from a woman aged 25 to 39 with type 1 diabetes. Material for sequencing was naive CD4+ T cells from blood. The chain combines TRBV29-1 with TRBJ2-3; 9 bases match TRBD2. The CDR3 is CSVEGLAAITDTQYF. The CDR3 DNA follows: TGCAGCGTTGAAGGACTAGCGGCTATCACAGATACGCAGTATTTT.